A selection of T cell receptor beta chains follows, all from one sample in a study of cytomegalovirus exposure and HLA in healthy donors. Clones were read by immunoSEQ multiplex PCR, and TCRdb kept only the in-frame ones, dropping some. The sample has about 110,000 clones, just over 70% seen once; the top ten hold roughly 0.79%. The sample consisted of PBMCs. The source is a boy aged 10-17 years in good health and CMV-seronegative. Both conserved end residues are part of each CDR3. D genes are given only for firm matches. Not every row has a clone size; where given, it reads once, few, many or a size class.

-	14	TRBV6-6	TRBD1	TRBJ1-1	CASSLLTGATEAFF	TGTGCCAGCAGCTTACTGACAGGGGCCACTGAAGCTTTCTTT
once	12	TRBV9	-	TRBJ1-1	CASSVRAGEAFF	TGTGCCAGCAGCGTGAGGGCTGGAGAAGCTTTCTTT
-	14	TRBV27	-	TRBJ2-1	CASSLQGSDDEQFF	TGTGCCAGCAGCTTACAGGGATCGGACGATGAGCAGTTCTTC
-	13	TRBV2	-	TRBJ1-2	CASSEDSFAGYTF	TGTGCCAGCAGCGAGGACTCCTTCGCGGGCTACACCTTC
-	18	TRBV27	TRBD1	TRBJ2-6	CASSLGQGTGPGANVLTF	TGTGCCAGCAGTTTAGGGCAGGGGACAGGCCCTGGGGCCAACGTCCTGACTTTC
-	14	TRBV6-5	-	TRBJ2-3	CASSYETRADTQYF	TGTGCCAGCAGCTACGAGACGAGGGCAGATACGCAGTATTTT
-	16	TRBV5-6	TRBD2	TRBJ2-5	CASSPEGRAGQETQYF	TGTGCCAGCAGCCCCGAGGGGCGAGCGGGACAAGAGACCCAGTACTTC
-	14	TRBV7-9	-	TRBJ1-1	CASSLREGGTEAFF	TGTGCCAGCAGCTTACGGGAGGGCGGCACTGAAGCTTTCTTT
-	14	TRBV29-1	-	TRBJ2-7	CSASRGSVPYEQYF	TGCAGCGCCTCCCGGGGGAGCGTCCCCTACGAGCAGTACTTC
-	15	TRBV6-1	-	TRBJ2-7	CASSEGAADSYEQYF	TGTGCCAGCAGTGAAGGGGCAGCCGACTCCTACGAGCAGTACTTC
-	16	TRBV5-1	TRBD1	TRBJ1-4	CASSLAWDRGYEKLFF	TGCGCCAGCAGCCTGGCCTGGGACAGAGGTTATGAAAAACTGTTTTTT
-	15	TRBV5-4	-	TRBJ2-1	CASNNGGRGYNEQFF	TGTGCCAGCAACAACGGGGGGCGAGGATACAATGAGCAGTTCTTC
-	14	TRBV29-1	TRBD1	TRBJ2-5	CSVDPGTGGETQYF	TGCAGCGTTGATCCCGGGACAGGTGGGGAGACCCAGTACTTC
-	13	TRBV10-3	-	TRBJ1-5	CAISESSEKPQHF	TGTGCCATCAGTGAGTCGTCTGAGAAGCCCCAGCATTTT
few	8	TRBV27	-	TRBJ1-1	CASFSRGF	TGTGCCAGCTTTTCAAGGGGCTTT
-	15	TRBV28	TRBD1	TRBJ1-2	CASSLAGGALSGYTF	TGTGCCAGCAGTTTAGCAGGGGGCGCTTTAAGTGGCTACACCTTC
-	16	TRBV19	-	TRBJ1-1	CASRNRHREANTEAFF	TGTGCCAGTAGAAATCGTCACAGGGAAGCGAACACTGAAGCTTTCTTT
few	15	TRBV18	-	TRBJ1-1	CASSPLTGLNTEAFF	TGTGCCAGCTCACCGCTAACAGGTTTGAACACTGAAGCTTTCTTT
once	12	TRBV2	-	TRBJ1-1	CASVRQQPEAFF	TGTGCCAGCGTCCGCCAACAGCCTGAAGCTTTCTTT
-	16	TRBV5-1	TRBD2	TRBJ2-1	CASSLGLAGLYNEQFF	TGCGCCAGCAGCTTAGGCCTAGCGGGACTCTACAATGAGCAGTTCTTC
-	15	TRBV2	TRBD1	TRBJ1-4	CASSGQGLFNEKLFF	TGTGCCAGCAGTGGACAGGGGCTCTTTAATGAAAAACTGTTTTTT
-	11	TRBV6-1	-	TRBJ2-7	CASRPDYEQYF	TGTGCCAGCAGGCCAGATTACGAGCAGTACTTC
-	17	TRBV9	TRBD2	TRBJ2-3	CASSVTSGIGGADTQYF	TGTGCCAGCAGCGTGACTAGCGGGATCGGCGGTGCAGATACGCAGTATTTT
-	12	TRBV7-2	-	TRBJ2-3	CASSLGAGWEYF	TGTGCCAGCAGCTTAGGGGCAGGGTGGGAGTATTTT
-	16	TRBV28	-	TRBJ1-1	CASSLLHSLMNTEAFF	TGTGCCAGCAGTTTACTCCACAGTCTCATGAACACTGAAGCTTTCTTT
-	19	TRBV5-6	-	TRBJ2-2	CASSLKGRGRLSGTGELFF	TGTGCCAGCAGCTTGAAAGGCAGGGGACGGCTCTCTGGGACCGGGGAGCTGTTTTTT
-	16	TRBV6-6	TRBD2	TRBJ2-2	CASSHGLAGRSGELFF	TGTGCCAGCAGCCACGGACTAGCGGGACGAAGTGGGGAGCTGTTTTTT
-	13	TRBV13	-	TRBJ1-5	CASSLLRGQPQHF	TGTGCCAGCAGCTTACTCAGGGGTCAGCCCCAGCATTTT
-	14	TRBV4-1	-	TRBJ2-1	CASSQQALGQEQFF	TGCGCCAGCAGCCAACAAGCTTTGGGCCAAGAGCAGTTCTTC
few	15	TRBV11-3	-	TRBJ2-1	CASSQQGGSNNEQFF	TGTGCCAGCAGCCAACAAGGGGGTTCAAACAATGAGCAGTTCTTC
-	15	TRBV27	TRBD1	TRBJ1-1	CASSPKGAFGGRAFF	TGTGCCAGCAGTCCCAAGGGGGCCTTTGGGGGGAGAGCTTTCTTT
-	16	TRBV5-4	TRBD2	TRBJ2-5	CASSSRSGLGGETQYF	TGTGCCAGCAGTAGTAGATCGGGACTAGGAGGCGAGACCCAGTACTTC
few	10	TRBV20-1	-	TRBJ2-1	CSASPNEQFF	TGCAGTGCTAGTCCAAATGAGCAGTTCTTC
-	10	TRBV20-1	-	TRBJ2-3	CSALRDTQYF	TGCAGTGCTCTCCGGGATACGCAGTATTTT
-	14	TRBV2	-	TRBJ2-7	CASSGLSITYEQYF	TGTGCCAGTTCTGGACTATCCATCACCTACGAGCAGTACTTC
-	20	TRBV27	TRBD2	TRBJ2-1	CASSLAPLRHGLAGLDEQFF	TGTGCCAGCAGTTTAGCCCCATTACGACACGGACTAGCGGGACTAGATGAGCAGTTCTTC
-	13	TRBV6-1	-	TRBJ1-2	CASTERGEGGYTF	TGTGCCAGCACCGAGCGGGGGGAGGGTGGCTACACCTTC
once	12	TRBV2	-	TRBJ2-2	CASIRDTGELFF	TGTGCCAGCATTCGGGACACCGGGGAGCTGTTTTTT